The entry that follows covers one TCR beta chain sequence. No antigen is known for it. The entry originates in a study of T cell responses to AZD1222 COVID-19 vaccine. Study-wide results and caveats: Spike-specific TCR breadth and depth both grew after two AZD1222 doses. It should be noted that donors were predominantly white British and more often female, and clonal diversity was possibly underestimated. Seropositive at baseline were only a handful of AZD1222 recipients.

Data came from immunoSEQ multiplex PCR; TCRdb stores just in-frame clones and leaves some out. The sample lists approximately 100,000 clones, roughly 90% seen once, with around 2.8% in the top ten. Trimming pared 1 base from V and 2 bases from J, leaving 8 bases between. This CDR3 spans 15 amino acids. CDR1 LGHNA and CDR2 YSLEER come from the germline V gene. The chain carries TRBV4-3 and TRBJ2-2, with unresolved D. This sample comprised peripheral blood, obtained on day 0 of MenACWY control vaccination. The clonotype comes from an adult in good health. The CDR3 coding sequence is TGCGCCAGCAGCCAAGGGTGGCCTAACACCGGGGAGCTGTTTTTT. It translates to CASSQGWPNTGELFF.